The 31 T cell receptor beta chains below were found in one sample sequenced in a study of T and B cells in COVID-19 patients. TRB was amplified from roughly 250-500 ng of blood genomic DNA. TRB rearrangements were amplified by multiplex PCR with BIOMED2 TRB-A/B primers. MiXCR was run by TCRdb on the multiplex PCR reads, yielding one entry per CDR3 protein. Altogether around 8,000 distinct CDR3 sequences are present, 20% to 30% being singletons, with the ten largest covering roughly 16%. The sample taken for sequencing was blood. The source of these receptors is a human donor with active COVID-19.

Judged by abundance, this clonotype is medium-sized (0.01 to 0.1%). This chain connects TRBV19 to TRBJ2-7; no reliable D call. This CDR3 contains 11 residues. Germline assignment: CDR1 LNHDA and CDR2 SQIVND (reference sequence). V was cut by 4 bases and J by 5 bases, with 6 bases left in between. In DNA form, the CDR3 reads TGTGCCAGTAGTACCCTCGACGAGCAGTACTTC. It is translated as CASSTLDEQYF. The entire variable domain, with the rest obtained from reference TRBV19 and TRBJ2-7, is as follows: DGGITQSPKYLFRKEGQNVTLSCEQNLNHDAMYWYRQDPGQGLRLIYYSQIVNDFQKGDIAEGYSVSREKKESFPLTVTSAQKNPTAFYLCASSTLDEQYFGPGTRLTVT.

In DNA, the CDR3 is TGTGCCAGCAGCTTAATCATAGCGGGAGGGCTGGGAAAAGAGGAGCAGTTCTTC. As protein: CASSLIIAGGLGKEEQFF. The V and J genes are TRBV7-3 and TRBJ2-1; 11 nucleotides line up with TRBD2. This CDR3 has 18 residues. Trimming removed 1 base from V and 10 bases from J; junction bases left unmatched: 15. Germline CDR1 and CDR2: SGHTA and FQGTGA.

This clonotype is medium-sized within its sample. The chain joins TRBV15 to TRBJ2-1; D possibly corresponds to TRBD1 (6 bases). Germline CDR1 is LNHNV and CDR2 is YYDKDF (reference sequence). Trimming removed 0 bases from V and 6 bases from J, with 15 bases in between. The CDR3 contains 16 residues. The DNA of the CDR3 is TGTGCCACCAGCAGAGATCTAGGGGGTAGGGTCAATGAGCAGTTCTTC. This translates into CATSRDLGGRVNEQFF.

There are many counts of this clonotype. The CDR3 here is CASSTLLGGGQPQHF. The DNA of the CDR3 is TGTGCCAGTAGCACACTTCTCGGGGGAGGTCAGCCCCAGCATTTT. This chain connects TRBV19 to TRBJ1-5; a weak D match, TRBD1 (5 bases). Germline V gene data show CDR1 as LNHDA and CDR2 as SQIVND (reference sequence). V was clipped by 6 bases and J by 6 bases, with 18 bases between them. This CDR3 is 15 amino acids long. The whole variable domain, remainder taken from reference TRBV19 and TRBJ1-5, is DGGITQSPKYLFRKEGQNVTLSCEQNLNHDAMYWYRQDPGQGLRLIYYSQIVNDFQKGDIAEGYSVSREKKESFPLTVTSAQKNPTAFYLCASSTLLGGGQPQHFGDGTRLSIL.

CDR3 sequence reads: CATSRETRAYNEQFF. The CDR3, as DNA: TGTGCCACCAGCAGAGAGACGAGGGCCTACAATGAGCAGTTCTTC. The genes are TRBV15 and TRBJ2-1, with D maybe TRBD2 (5 bases). The V end lost 0 bases, the J end lost 2 bases, and 8 bases lay between the germline ends. Germline V gene data show CDR1 as LNHNV and CDR2 as YYDKDF (reference sequence). This CDR3 region has 15 residues.

Sample share makes this clonotype medium-sized (0.01 to 0.1%). The V gene is TRBV29-1, the J gene TRBJ1-2; D gene unclear. The germline CDR1 and CDR2 sequences are SQVTM and ANQGSEA. This CDR3 has 11 residues. Trimming removed 0 bases at V and 5 bases at J, with 4 bases between. The CDR3 loop reads CSVEDRYGYTF. CDR3 bases: TGCAGCGTTGAAGATCGGTATGGCTACACCTTC.

A few counts support this clonotype. This chain uses TRBV19 with TRBJ2-1; 7 positions agree with TRBD2. This CDR3 is built from 16 residues. V shed 7 bases and J 0 bases; nucleotides not matched to a gene: 9. Germline V lookup: CDR1 LNHDA, CDR2 SQIVND (reference sequence). DNA of the CDR3: TGTGCCAGTACCCCTTTAGCGGGCAGCTCCTACAATGAGCAGTTCTTC. Its protein is CASTPLAGSSYNEQFF.

This chain joins TRBV7-6 and TRBJ2-4, with 9 positions matching TRBD1. V shed 6 bases, J shed 5 bases, and the junction held 5 bases outside the gene matches. Germline V lookup: CDR1 SGHVS, CDR2 FNYEAQ. This CDR3 is 14 amino acids long. For the CDR3, the DNA is TGTGCCAGCAGTCAGGGACAGGGTCAAAACATTCAGTACTTC. Amino acids: CASSQGQGQNIQYF.

As regards this clonotype: This clone may be a read error of a much larger clone one base away. The chain has TRBV5-4 and TRBJ2-1; D unclear. The CDR3 spans 16 residues. Germline V CDR1 and CDR2: SGHNT, YYREEE (reference sequence). The CDR3 coding sequence is TGTGCCAGCAGCACGGACCCAACGGACCCCTACAATGATCAGTTCTTC. Residues: CASSTDPTDPYNDQFF.

The V call is TRBV20-1, the J call TRBJ2-7, with D unclear. The CDR3 totals 12 residues. V lost 6 bases and J lost 0, with 9 bases in between. Per germline, CDR1 DFQATT and CDR2 SNEGSKA (reference sequence). In DNA, the CDR3 is TGCAGTGCCTCCCAACCCTCCTACGAGCAGTACTTC. Its translation: CSASQPSYEQYF.

By share, this clonotype counts as medium-sized. The chain employs TRBV6-2 or TRBV6-3 and TRBJ2-1; D is uncertain. CDR1 is MNHEY and CDR2 is SVGEGT in the germline V gene. The germline V and J ends were trimmed by 10 bases and 10 bases, with 14 bases remaining between them. The length of the CDR3 is 11 residues. This chain's CDR3 is CATESRREQFF. DNA of the CDR3: TGTGCCACCGAGTCAAGGCGGGAGCAGTTCTTC.

This clonotype was counted a few times. This sequence joins TRBV6-1 and TRBJ2-1; D may be TRBD2 (6 bases). Per the germline V gene, CDR1 is MNHNS and CDR2 is SASEGT. Between the trimmed V and J ends, which lost 7 bases and 5 bases, there was a span of 15 bases. CDR3 length: 14 amino acids. The DNA for the CDR3 is TGTGCCAGCAAGGAAACTAGCTCTCACAATGAGCAGTTCTTC. Translation: CASKETSSHNEQFF.

This chain links TRBV5-4 with TRBJ2-7, with 8 bases lining up with TRBD1. The length of the CDR3 is 15 residues. V trimming: 4 bases; J trimming: 4 bases; junction bases outside the gene matches: 10. Germline V gives CDR1 SGHNT, CDR2 YYREEE (reference sequence). The CDR3 loop is CASSGITQGVYEQYF. In DNA form, the CDR3 reads TGTGCCAGCAGCGGAATCACACAGGGGGTTTACGAGCAGTACTTC.

The V and J genes are TRBV5-1 and TRBJ2-7; a possible D gene is TRBD1 (6 bases). This CDR3 region has 15 residues. V lost 5 bases and J lost 6, with 21 bases in between. CDR1 is SGHRS, CDR2 YFSETQ, per germline. CDR3 DNA sequence: TGCGCCAGCAGTAAAGTAGACCGACTCAGGGGCGAGCAGTACTTC. It yields the protein CASSKVDRLRGEQYF. The full variable domain, in which reference TRBV5-1 and TRBJ2-7 provide the parts outside the CDR3, is KAGVTQTPRYLIKTRGQQVTLSCSPISGHRSVSWYQQTPGQGLQFLFEYFSETQRNKGNFPGRFSGRQFSNSRSEMNVSTLELGDSALYLCASSKVDRLRGEQYFGPGTRLTVT.

As to this clonotype: A much larger clone differs from this one at a single base, so this may be a read error. V usage is TRBV19 and J usage is TRBJ1-5; D not resolved. Germline CDR1 reads LNHDA; CDR2 reads SQIVND (reference sequence). Between the trimmed V and J ends, which lost 4 bases and 5 bases, there was a span of 15 bases. The CDR3 is 15 amino acids. DNA for the CDR3: TGTGCCAGTAGTAGCGGGAGAGGGCCGCATCAGCCCCAGCATTTT. Protein sequence: CASSSGRGPHQPQHF.

Here the CDR3 reads CASSRGEVSSYNSPLHF. The CDR3 DNA follows: TGTGCCAGCAGTAGGGGGGAGGTGAGCTCCTATAATTCACCCCTCCACTTT. The chain combines TRBV12-3 or TRBV12-4 with TRBJ1-6; tentative D call: TRBD1 (6 bases). The ends were cut back, 5 bases at V and 0 bases at J, with 14 bases in the middle. CDR3 length: 17 residues.

The chain recombines TRBV6-1 with TRBJ1-1; 10 positions match TRBD1. After removal of 2 bases from V and 2 bases from J, the junction contained 8 bases not matched to a gene. CDR3 length equals 17 residues. Germline values: CDR1 MNHNS, CDR2 SASEGT. In DNA, the CDR3 is TGTGCCAGCAGTGAAAGACAGGGGGCCGCCTTAAACACTGAAGCTTTCTTT. Translated, it gives CASSERQGAALNTEAFF.

The V and J genes are TRBV5-1 and TRBJ2-5; TRBD1 aligns across 10 bases. Germline values: CDR1 SGHRS, CDR2 YFSETQ. The junction had 5 bases not matched to a gene; V was cut back by 4 bases and J by 5 bases. The CDR3 is 14 residues long. CDR3 bases: TGCGCCAGCAGCGGGACAGGGGCTGGGGAGACCCAGTACTTC. Protein product: CASSGTGAGETQYF.

This chain links TRBV29-1 with TRBJ2-7, with 11 bases lining up with TRBD1. Germline lookup yields CDR1 SQVTM and CDR2 ANQGSEA. CDR3 length: 17 amino acids. The V gene end was trimmed by 5 bases and the J gene end by 7 bases; junction bases not matched to a gene: 19. The CDR3 is CSVIPVAVDRGRGEQYF. The CDR3 region has the DNA TGCAGCGTTATTCCCGTTGCAGTGGACAGGGGGCGGGGGGAGCAGTACTTC.

The chain carries TRBV30 and TRBJ2-7; D ambiguous. Germline CDR1 is GTSNPN and CDR2 is SVGIG (reference sequence). V was trimmed by 0 bases and J by 1 base, leaving 10 bases between them. This CDR3 contains 14 residues. CDR3 DNA sequence: TGTGCCTGGAGTGTACCAGCAGGTTCCTACGAGCAGTACTTC. Translating it yields CAWSVPAGSYEQYF. The full variable domain, with the rest looked up from reference TRBV30 and TRBJ2-7, is SQTIHQWPATLVQPVGSPLSLECTVEGTSNPNLYWYRQAAGRGLQLLFYSVGIGQISSEVPQNLSASRPQDRQFILSSKKLLLSDSGFYLCAWSVPAGSYEQYFGPGTRLTVT.

The gene calls are TRBV5-6 and TRBJ2-3; 11 bases agree with TRBD2. The germline gives CDR1 SGHDT, CDR2 YYEEEE. After removal of 3 bases from V and 3 bases from J, the junction contained 9 bases not matched to a gene. The CDR3 totals 17 residues. Here the CDR3 DNA reads TGTGCCAGCAGCTCCGAACGACTAGCGGGGTTGACAGATACGCAGTATTTT. It specifies CASSSERLAGLTDTQYF.

This clonotype was counted a few times. V gene TRBV7-9 combines with J gene TRBJ1-6; no reliable D call. Germline CDR1 is SEHNR and CDR2 is FQNEAQ (reference sequence). V was trimmed by 3 bases and J by 3 bases, leaving 12 bases between them. The CDR3 is made up of 16 amino acids. CDR3 protein: CASSLVAGYYNSPLHF. The CDR3 nucleotides read TGTGCCAGCAGCTTGGTTGCGGGGTACTATAATTCACCCCTCCACTTT.

This clonotype is classed as medium-sized. The chain combines TRBV13 with TRBJ2-1; the match to TRBD2 covers 9 bases. Per germline, CDR1 PRHDT and CDR2 FYEKMQ (reference sequence). The CDR3 extends over 16 amino acids. Trimming cost V 5 bases and J 2 bases; bases outside gene matches: 7. CDR3 region: CASSHRLAETYNEQFF. In nucleotides, the CDR3 is TGTGCCAGCAGCCACCGACTAGCGGAGACCTACAATGAGCAGTTCTTC.

CDR3 sequence: CASIDRGLYEQYF. CDR3 nucleotide sequence: TGTGCCAGCATCGACAGGGGGCTCTACGAGCAGTACTTC. The chain recombines TRBV6-5 with TRBJ2-7; 10 bases map to TRBD1. Germline V gene data show CDR1 as MNHEY and CDR2 as SVGAGI. CDR3 size: 13 residues. V lost 7 bases, J lost 3 bases, and 3 bases stayed unmatched.

This clonotype is labeled as medium-sized. The chain carries TRBV19 and TRBJ2-2; the D gene is possibly TRBD2 (6 bases). V was cut by 0 bases and J by 5 bases, with 13 bases left in between. The CDR3 loop spans 16 amino acids. Germline values: CDR1 LNHDA, CDR2 SQIVND (reference sequence). Here the CDR3 reads CASSIDPGSGTGELFF. For the CDR3, the DNA is TGTGCCAGTAGTATAGATCCCGGGAGTGGAACCGGGGAGCTGTTTTTT.

This clonotype has a handful of counts. The chain uses TRBV5-6 and TRBJ1-6; the D gene is possibly TRBD1 (6 bases). Germline CDR1 reads SGHDT; CDR2 reads YYEEEE. This CDR3 has 15 residues. The V end lost 2 bases, the J end lost 7 bases, and 13 bases lay between the germline ends. Here the CDR3 DNA reads TGTGCCAGCAGCTTTCGGGGGGCGAGGAATTCACCCCTCCACTTT. Protein sequence: CASSFRGARNSPLHF. Filled out from reference TRBV5-6 and TRBJ1-6, the complete variable domain reads DAGVTQSPTHLIKTRGQQVTLRCSPKSGHDTVSWYQQALGQGPQFIFQYYEEEERQRGNFPDRFSGHQFPNYSSELNVNALLLGDSALYLCASSFRGARNSPLHFGNGTRLTVT.

V gene TRBV27 combines with J gene TRBJ2-3, with TRBD2 identical over 11 bases. This CDR3 is 16 amino acids long. CDR1 is MNHEY and CDR2 is SMNVEV in the germline V gene (reference sequence). Trimming removed 6 bases from V and 2 bases from J; junction bases left unmatched: 7. CDR3 amino acids: CASRTGGLAVTDTQYF. The DNA of the CDR3 is TGTGCCAGCAGGACAGGGGGACTAGCGGTCACAGATACGCAGTATTTT.

The chain uses TRBV6-5 and TRBJ2-4, with D possibly TRBD1 on 6 matching bases. Between the trimmed V and J ends, which lost 5 bases and 8 bases, there was a span of 16 bases. Germline lookup yields CDR1 MNHEY and CDR2 SVGAGI. The CDR3 length is 14 residues. CDR3 sequence (DNA): TGTGCCAGCAGTCCCAGGGGCCCCGGGGACATTCAGTACTTC. This translates into CASSPRGPGDIQYF.

This clonotype was counted only a few times. The chain joins TRBV30 to TRBJ2-7, with a possible D match to TRBD1 (5 bases). CDR1 is GTSNPN and CDR2 is SVGIG in the germline V gene (reference sequence). The CDR3 totals 14 residues. V was shortened by 0 bases and J by 4 bases, with 13 bases between the two germline ends. The CDR3 here is CAWSVPAGLYEQYF. CDR3 coding DNA: TGTGCCTGGAGTGTACCGGCAGGGTTGTACGAGCAGTACTTC.

The V and J genes are TRBV4-3 and TRBJ1-2; no clear D gene. In germline, CDR1 is LGHNA, CDR2 YSLEER. Trimming took 3 bases from V and 4 from J, leaving 6 bases between them. The CDR3 loop spans 12 amino acids. CDR3 amino acids: CASSQDGYGYTF. The CDR3 DNA reads as TGCGCCAGCAGCCAGGACGGCTATGGCTACACCTTC.

This clonotype was picked up a small number of times. V gene TRBV12-3 or TRBV12-4 combines with J gene TRBJ2-7; maybe TRBD1 (5 bases). The CDR3 contains 14 residues. V was shortened by 9 bases and J by 3 bases, with 18 bases between the two germline ends. CDR3 bases: TGTGCCAGGATTAAAGTGGGGCGGAACTACGAGCAGTACTTC. Its protein is CARIKVGRNYEQYF.